The sequence of this TCR beta chain was determined in a study of blood T cell repertoires in COVID-19. In its sample, this clone was seen once. The table came from immunoSEQ multiplex PCR; TCRdb's copy has only in-frame clones and leaves some out. The table includes roughly 300,000 clones, around 92% detected once. The CDR3 contains 12 residues. Trimming left V 6 bases short and J 5 bases short, with 13 bases between. The germline V gene has CDR1 SQVTM and CDR2 ANQGSEA. This rearrangement joins TRBV29-1 to TRBJ2-5; D may be TRBD2 (6 bases). The sequence derives from a woman in her 30s with COVID-19, enrolled during active disease. Sequencing used peripheral blood. The CDR3 region has the DNA TGCAGCGTGGGGGGTAGAGGGGAGACCCAGTACTTC. It yields the protein CSVGGRGETQYF.